These 32 T cell receptor beta chains were sequenced from one sample in a study of T-cell reconstitution after alpha-beta-depleted transplantation in children. As it was prepared, the TCRbeta library received unique molecular identifiers. Using its own MiXCR run on the PCR reads, TCRdb lists one record per CDR3 protein. The table includes roughly 200,000 distinct CDR3 sequences, about 15% detected once. This specimen was PBMCs from the stem cell graft donor, taken from the stem cell graft. All receptors derive from a human donor who donated a stem cell graft to a child with acute lymphoblastic leukemia.

About this clonotype itself: This may be a read error: a much more frequent sequence differs by one nucleotide. It is likely a read error, because the conserved phenylalanine at the end of the CDR3 is missing. The V and J genes are TRBV12-3 or TRBV12-4 and TRBJ2-3; the D is unclear. V was clipped by 6 bases and J by 5 bases, with 12 bases between them. This CDR3 region has 13 residues. The CDR3 DNA reads TGTGCCAGCAGCCCCATTGATATAGATACGCAGTATTTG. Its protein product is CASSPIDIDTQYL.

The sample holds many counts of this clonotype. This chain links TRBV5-1 with TRBJ1-1; tentative D call: TRBD1 (6 bases). The CDR3 is 18 amino acids. The germline gives CDR1 SGHRS, CDR2 YFSETQ. Trimming cost V 5 bases and J 0 bases, with 23 bases left between them. The CDR3: CASRLDSSTLDMNTEAFF. The CDR3 nucleotides are TGCGCCAGCAGACTGGACAGCTCCACTCTTGACATGAACACTGAAGCTTTCTTT.

The CDR3 nucleotides read TGTGCCATCAGTGAGACCTCCAACGTCCTGACTTTC. It encodes CAISETSNVLTF. The V call is TRBV10-3, the J call TRBJ2-6; no clear D. Germline lookup yields CDR1 ENHRY and CDR2 SYGVKD. This CDR3 spans 12 amino acids. V gave up 2 bases and J gave up 8 bases, with 4 bases separating them.

This clonotype came up many times. In DNA form, the CDR3 reads TGTGCCAGCAGCGTAGTGGGGACCAGAGATTTCACAGATACGCAGTATTTT. It codes for CASSVVGTRDFTDTQYF. The V gene is TRBV9, the J gene TRBJ2-3; D may match TRBD1 or TRBD2 (5 bases each). This CDR3 spans 17 amino acids. V was pared by 0 bases and J by 2 bases, with 16 bases between. Germline values: CDR1 SGDLS, CDR2 YYNGEE.

The chain carries TRBV18 and TRBJ1-5; 7 nucleotides agree with TRBD1. V gave up 4 bases and J gave up 4 bases; unmatched junction bases: 16. The CDR3 is made up of 18 amino acids. From germline, CDR1 is KGHSH and CDR2 LQKENI. CDR3 nucleotide sequence: TGTGCCAGCTCACTAATGCCGGGACAGCAAAGGGAAAATCAGCCCCAGCATTTT. As protein: CASSLMPGQQRENQPQHF.

The gene calls are TRBV11-2 and TRBJ2-7, with no clear D. Trimming removed 5 bases from V and 1 base from J, with 15 bases in between. Per germline, CDR1 SGHAT and CDR2 FQNNGV. This CDR3 is built from 15 residues. The chain's CDR3 is CASSPTSRVSYEQYF. The CDR3 region has the DNA TGTGCCAGCAGCCCCACATCACGGGTGTCCTACGAGCAGTACTTC.

This clonotype appeared a few times. The V call is TRBV10-3, the J call TRBJ1-1; D uncertain. V was shortened by 8 bases and J by 1 base, with 5 bases between the two germline ends. This CDR3 has 11 residues. Germline-derived CDR1 and CDR2 are ENHRY and SYGVKD. Here the CDR3 DNA reads TGTGCCATCCGAGCGAACACTGAAGCTTTCTTT. It codes for CAIRANTEAFF.

This chain joins TRBV30 and TRBJ1-5; 7 bases are shared with TRBD1. CDR3 length: 13 amino acids. Germline V CDR1 and CDR2: GTSNPN, SVGIG (reference sequence). V was pared by 0 bases and J by 7 bases, with 3 bases of the junction left unmatched. The CDR3, as DNA: TGTGCCTGGAGTGTACAGGGGACGCAGCCCCAGCATTTT. Its protein product is CAWSVQGTQPQHF.

There are many counts of this clonotype. The chain carries TRBV12-3 or TRBV12-4 and TRBJ1-1, with 8 nucleotides matching TRBD1. This CDR3 spans 15 amino acids. The V gene end was trimmed by 7 bases and the J gene end by 3 bases; junction bases not matched to a gene: 10. DNA of the CDR3: TGTGCCAGCAATCCGACAGGGGAGGGCCACACTGAAGCTTTCTTT. It codes for CASNPTGEGHTEAFF.

This clonotype was observed at least ten times. The V gene is TRBV7-2, the J gene TRBJ2-5; tentative D call: TRBD2 (6 bases). The CDR3 totals 14 residues. The germline V gene has CDR1 SGHTA and CDR2 FQGNSA. Trimming removed 5 bases at V and 4 bases at J, with 14 bases between. CDR3: CASSLRDWGETQYF. The CDR3 nucleotides are TGTGCCAGCAGCCTCCGGGACTGGGGAGAGACCCAGTACTTC.

This rearrangement joins TRBV7-6 to TRBJ2-1, with 13 bases matching TRBD2. In germline, CDR1 is SGHVS, CDR2 FNYEAQ. Trimming at V came to 4 bases and at J to 8 bases, leaving 5 bases not matched to a gene. This CDR3 has 15 residues. The CDR3 is CASSYTSGRVYEQFF. In nucleotides, the CDR3 is TGTGCCAGCAGCTATACTAGCGGGAGGGTCTATGAGCAGTTCTTC.

The chain uses TRBV29-1 and TRBJ2-5; TRBD2 might be the D (9 bases). Deletions cut 6 bases from V and 4 bases from J, with 15 bases between. Germline V CDR1 and CDR2: SQVTM, ANQGSEA. The CDR3 runs to 13 residues. CDR3 protein: CSVAGGQGETQYF. The CDR3 region has the DNA TGCAGCGTAGCGGGAGGACAGGGAGAGACCCAGTACTTC.

This clonotype was observed many times. V gene TRBV27 combines with J gene TRBJ2-7; D is ambiguous. V was shortened by 2 bases and J by 5 bases, with 13 bases between the two germline ends. Germline V gene sequence: CDR1 MNHEY, CDR2 SMNVEV (reference sequence). This CDR3 is built from 14 residues. The CDR3 loop reads CASSLNLPADEQYF. CDR3 DNA sequence: TGTGCCAGCAGTTTAAATTTACCCGCGGACGAGCAGTACTTC.

The chain is built from TRBV6-1 and TRBJ1-5; the match to TRBD1 covers 7 bases. Per germline, CDR1 MNHNS and CDR2 SASEGT. The CDR3 length is 13 residues. Losses at the gene ends were 7 bases for V and 4 bases for J; bases not matched to a gene: 4. The CDR3 protein is CASTRDRNQPQHF. CDR3 nucleotide sequence: TGTGCCAGCACCAGGGACAGAAATCAGCCCCAGCATTTT.

This clonotype was recorded at least ten times. The rearrangement uses TRBV5-1 and TRBJ2-1, with 7 nucleotides matching TRBD1. Losses at the gene ends were 2 bases for V and 5 bases for J; bases not matched to a gene: 10. Germline-derived CDR1 and CDR2 are SGHRS and YFSETQ. The CDR3 extends over 16 amino acids. DNA for the CDR3: TGCGCCAGCAGCTTAGGCCCACAGGGGACCAACAATGAGCAGTTCTTC. The encoded protein is CASSLGPQGTNNEQFF.

The rearrangement joins TRBV29-1 to TRBJ1-1; the D is unclear. Trimming took 1 base from V and 4 from J, leaving 10 bases between them. The germline V gene encodes CDR1 SQVTM and CDR2 ANQGSEA. The CDR3 has 13 amino acids. The CDR3 DNA reads as TGCAGCGTTGAAGCGCAACCGGGCACTGAAGCTTTCTTT. This gives the protein CSVEAQPGTEAFF. The full variable domain, completed using reference TRBV29-1 and TRBJ1-1, is SAVISQKPSRDICQRGTSLTIQCQVDSQVTMMFWYRQQPGQSLTLIATANQGSEATYESGFVIDKFPISRPNLTFSTLTVSNMSPEDSSIYLCSVEAQPGTEAFFGQGTRLTVV.

The table lists this clonotype with many counts. This chain uses TRBV7-8 with TRBJ2-1; 7 positions match TRBD2. V lost 3 bases and J lost 9; bases outside the gene matches: 5. The length of the CDR3 is 13 residues. Germline-derived CDR1 and CDR2 are SGHVS and FQNEAQ. The CDR3 coding sequence is TGTGCCAGCAGCTTCGGACTAGAGGGTGAGCAGTTCTTC. It translates to CASSFGLEGEQFF. Looking up the rest from reference TRBV7-8 and TRBJ2-1 gives the full variable domain: GAGVSQSPRYKVAKRGQDVALRCDPISGHVSLFWYQQALGQGPEFLTYFQNEAQLDKSGLPSDRFFAERPEGSVSTLKIQRTQQEDSAVYLCASSFGLEGEQFFGPGTRLTVL.

This clonotype was picked up many times. This chain connects TRBV10-3 to TRBJ2-3; 7 positions agree with TRBD1. V shed 3 bases and J 0 bases; nucleotides not matched to a gene: 3. The CDR3 runs 15 residues. Germline assignment: CDR1 ENHRY and CDR2 SYGVKD. The CDR3 spells CAISENRGSTDTQYF. The CDR3 nucleotides read TGTGCCATCAGTGAAAACAGGGGAAGCACAGATACGCAGTATTTT.

The sample holds many counts of this clonotype. The J gene is TRBJ2-7, the V gene TRBV28; TRBD1 matches 8 bases. CDR1 is MDHEN, CDR2 SYDVKM, per germline. CDR3 length: 13 amino acids. With 6 bases clipped from V and 5 bases from J, the junction kept 6 bases outside the gene matches. Written as DNA, the CDR3 is TGTGCCAGCAGACAGGACAGGGCCCACGAGCAGTACTTC. Its protein product is CASRQDRAHEQYF. Looking up the rest from reference TRBV28 and TRBJ2-7 gives the full variable domain: DVKVTQSSRYLVKRTGEKVFLECVQDMDHENMFWYRQDPGLGLRLIYFSYDVKMKEKGDIPEGYSVSREKKERFSLILESASTNQTSMYLCASRQDRAHEQYFGPGTRLTVT.

In its sample, this clonotype was seen many times. J is TRBJ1-1 and V is TRBV5-1, with D tentatively TRBD1 (5 bases). The CDR3 runs 15 residues. Germline V lookup: CDR1 SGHRS, CDR2 YFSETQ. With 3 bases removed from V and 5 bases from J, the gap between germline ends came to 17 bases. CDR3 amino acids: CASSYQGGGTTEAFF. CDR3 DNA sequence: TGCGCCAGCAGCTACCAAGGCGGGGGTACGACTGAAGCTTTCTTT.

V and J are TRBV10-3 and TRBJ2-7; D is perhaps TRBD2 (6 bases). The CDR3 runs 14 residues. Trimming stripped 6 bases from V and 0 bases from J, with 12 bases between. Per germline, CDR1 ENHRY and CDR2 SYGVKD. The CDR3 loop is CAIRPRETSYEQYF. The CDR3 nucleotides are TGTGCCATCAGACCCCGGGAGACCTCCTACGAGCAGTACTTC.

This clonotype was seen at least ten times. The rearrangement uses TRBV29-1 and TRBJ2-7; D is ambiguous. Trimming stripped 5 bases from V and 2 bases from J, with 4 bases between. The CDR3 runs to 10 residues. In germline, CDR1 is SQVTM, CDR2 ANQGSEA. CDR3 region: CSVTTYEQYF. CDR3 in DNA: TGCAGCGTTACGACCTACGAGCAGTACTTC.

For this clonotype: A much larger clone is a single base away; this may be a read error. This sequence joins TRBV24-1 and TRBJ2-2; 11 bases agree with TRBD2. Germline values: CDR1 KGHDR, CDR2 SFDVKD. The CDR3 is made up of 18 amino acids. DNA for the CDR3: TGTGCCACCAGTGATTTCTCGGGGACTAGCGGTAACACCGGGGAGCTGTATTTT. Its translation: CATSDFSGTSGNTGELYF.

This clonotype occurred many times. The gene calls are TRBV29-1 and TRBJ2-5; D unclear. The CDR3 runs 13 residues. Germline-derived CDR1 and CDR2 are SQVTM and ANQGSEA. Trimming cost V 6 bases and J 4 bases, with 15 bases left between them. CDR3 sequence: CSVPLAPRETQYF. CDR3 DNA: TGCAGCGTCCCCCTGGCCCCAAGAGAGACCCAGTACTTC.

This clonotype was detected many times. This rearrangement joins TRBV10-3 to TRBJ1-5; perhaps TRBD1 as D (5 bases). This CDR3 has 16 amino acids. The germline V gene has CDR1 ENHRY and CDR2 SYGVKD. The V end was cut by 6 bases, the J end by 4 bases, with 19 bases between. DNA for the CDR3: TGTGCCATCAGCAGTGGAGTAAACGGGGGTAATCAGCCCCAGCATTTT. Translated: CAISSGVNGGNQPQHF.

This chain's CDR3 is CASSSTGTGKTGELFF. As DNA, the CDR3 is TGTGCCAGCAGTTCAACCGGGACAGGGAAGACCGGGGAGCTGTTTTTT. The V call is TRBV12-3 or TRBV12-4, the J call TRBJ2-2, with 9 bases aligning to TRBD1. Trimming removed 4 bases from V and 5 bases from J; junction bases left unmatched: 8. CDR3 length: 16 amino acids.

This clonotype appeared a few times. This chain joins TRBV12-3 or TRBV12-4 and TRBJ1-3, with D possibly matching TRBD1 (6 bases). The CDR3 spans 12 residues. Trimming cost V 5 bases and J 7 bases, with 9 bases left between them. This CDR3 reads CASSPGQNTIYF. The CDR3, as DNA: TGTGCCAGCAGTCCAGGACAGAACACCATATATTTT.

This clonotype was found many times. This sequence joins TRBV6-5 and TRBJ2-1; TRBD2 aligns across 9 bases. Germline CDR1 reads MNHEY; CDR2 reads SVGAGI. This CDR3 spans 14 amino acids. V gave up 6 bases and J gave up 4 bases; unmatched junction bases: 4. DNA for the CDR3: TGTGCCAGCAGGACTAGCGGAAGGTACAATGAGCAGTTCTTC. Its protein product is CASRTSGRYNEQFF.

This clonotype was recorded at least ten times. The chain links TRBV5-1 to TRBJ2-3; D might be TRBD1 or TRBD2, each matching 5 bases. The germline gives CDR1 SGHRS, CDR2 YFSETQ. The V gene lost 5 bases and the J gene lost 2 bases, with 12 bases spanning the gap. The CDR3 spans 14 residues. In DNA, the CDR3 is TGCGCCAGCAGATCCGGGACCTACACAGATACGCAGTATTTT. Protein product: CASRSGTYTDTQYF.

This clonotype appeared once. V gene TRBV3-1 combines with J gene TRBJ2-1, with D unresolved. From germline, CDR1 is LGHDT and CDR2 YNNKEL (reference sequence). The CDR3 is 14 amino acids. V gave up 1 base and J gave up 10 bases, with 14 bases separating them. CDR3 sequence (DNA): TGTGCCAGCAGCCAAGGCCCAGCGACCCTAGAGCAGTTCTTC. This translates into CASSQGPATLEQFF.

The chain employs TRBV12-3 or TRBV12-4 and TRBJ2-1; D is unresolved. V was shortened by 2 bases and J by 15 bases, with 11 bases between the two germline ends. This CDR3 is built from 11 residues. CDR3 in amino acids: CASSLRAVRFF. The CDR3 nucleotides are TGTGCCAGCAGTTTAAGGGCGGTGCGGTTCTTC.

This clonotype appeared a few times. The V gene is TRBV5-1, the J gene TRBJ1-1; 9 bases line up with TRBD1. Germline V gives CDR1 SGHRS, CDR2 YFSETQ. The CDR3 is made up of 15 amino acids. With V trimmed by 2 bases and J by 5 bases, 7 bases remained unmatched. CDR3 coding DNA: TGCGCCAGCAGCTTCCAGACAGGGGGAACAACTGAAGCTTTCTTT. This encodes CASSFQTGGTTEAFF.